Below, 3 T cell receptor beta chains from the same sample are listed, as sequenced in a study of blood T cell repertoires in COVID-19. TCRdb's table, derived via immunoSEQ multiplex PCR, lists solely in-frame clones and lacks some. The profile shows under 550,000 clones, roughly 90% of them singletons. The source material was peripheral blood. These receptors originate from a young man with COVID-19, enrolled during active disease.

This clone was picked up a small number of times. Other DNA sequences in the sample encode the same CDR3. The chain has TRBV27 and TRBJ2-7; D gene unclear. CDR3 length equals 13 residues. Germline CDR1 reads MNHEY; CDR2 reads SMNVEV (reference sequence). V was shortened by 3 bases and J by 3 bases, with 9 bases between the two germline ends. DNA of the CDR3: TGTGCCAGCAGTTTCCGCCAGGACTACGAGCAGTACTTC. It yields the protein CASSFRQDYEQYF.

The chain couples TRBV13 to TRBJ1-4, with 9 bases matching TRBD1. The CDR3 has 14 residues. V shed 4 bases, J shed 5 bases, and the junction held 2 bases outside the gene matches. Germline CDR1 and CDR2: PRHDT and FYEKMQ (reference sequence). CDR3: CASSSTGGNEKLFF. The CDR3 DNA reads as TGTGCCAGCAGCTCGACAGGGGGAAATGAAAAACTGTTTTTT.

This clone was counted a few times. V and J are TRBV11-3 and TRBJ2-1; 14 bases match TRBD2. The CDR3 totals 16 residues. The germline CDR1 and CDR2 sequences are SGHNT and YENEEA. Germline trimming cut 4 bases from V and 8 bases from J; bases unmatched to any gene: 7. CDR3 in amino acids: CASSSGLAGDKDEQFF. In nucleotides, the CDR3 is TGTGCCAGCAGCTCGGGACTAGCGGGGGATAAGGATGAGCAGTTCTTC.